This TCR beta chain originates from a study of response to subunit inactivated influenza vaccine. As regards this clonotype: Its cognate antigen is unknown.

This CDR3 has 17 residues. With 5 bases removed from V and 3 bases from J, the gap between germline ends came to 20 bases. Each CDR3 protein is one row after TCRdb ran MiXCR on the RT-PCR reads. The repertoire holds 550,000 to 800,000 distinct CDR3 sequences, with around 14% as singletons. Whole-study findings and limits: Authors suggested each seasonal influenza vaccination recruits few new T cells.

The source of this sequence is a man in his forties or fifties who received an inactivated influenza vaccine. The J gene is TRBJ2-1, the V gene TRBV12-3 or TRBV12-4; TRBD1 or TRBD2 may be the D gene (5 bases each). Sequencing used PBMCs from blood, obtained less than 15 days before vaccination. DNA for the CDR3: TGTGCCAGCAGTCCCAGGTCCGGGACGTCACTCTACAATGAGCAGTTCTTC. Protein: CASSPRSGTSLYNEQFF.